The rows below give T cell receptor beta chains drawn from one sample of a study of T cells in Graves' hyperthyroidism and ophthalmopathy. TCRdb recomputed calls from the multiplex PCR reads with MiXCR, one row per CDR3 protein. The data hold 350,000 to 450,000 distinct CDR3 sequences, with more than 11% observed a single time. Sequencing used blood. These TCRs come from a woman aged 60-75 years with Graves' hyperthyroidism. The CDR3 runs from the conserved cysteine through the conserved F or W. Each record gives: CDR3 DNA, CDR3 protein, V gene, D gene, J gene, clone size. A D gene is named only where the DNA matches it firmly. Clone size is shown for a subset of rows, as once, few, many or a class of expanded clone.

CDR3nt: TGTGCCAGTAGTATCCCCAGGGAATATGGCTACACCTTC; CDR3aa: CASSIPREYGYTF; v_gene: TRBV19; d_gene: NA; j_gene: TRBJ1-2; abundance: NA
CDR3nt: TGTGCCAGCAGTTGGCAGGGTACCTACGAGCAGTACTTC; CDR3aa: CASSWQGTYEQYF; v_gene: TRBV27; d_gene: NA; j_gene: TRBJ2-7; abundance: NA
CDR3nt: TGTGCCAGCAGCTTAATGGGACAGGGGTTCGGGGAGCTGTTTTTT; CDR3aa: CASSLMGQGFGELFF; v_gene: TRBV11-2; d_gene: TRBD1; j_gene: TRBJ2-2; abundance: NA
CDR3nt: TGTGCCAGCAGTTTATATGGGGGGCTCGTCCACGAGCAGTACTTC; CDR3aa: CASSLYGGLVHEQYF; v_gene: TRBV28; d_gene: NA; j_gene: TRBJ2-7; abundance: many
CDR3nt: TGTGCCAGCAGCCCTAGGGGGGGGACAGGGAAAGACAATCAGCCCCAGCATTTT; CDR3aa: CASSPRGGTGKDNQPQHF; v_gene: TRBV11-2; d_gene: TRBD1; j_gene: TRBJ1-5; abundance: NA
CDR3nt: TGTGCCAGCGGGACGTCGAGCTCTGGAAACACCATATATTTT; CDR3aa: CASGTSSSGNTIYF; v_gene: TRBV10-3; d_gene: NA; j_gene: TRBJ1-3; abundance: few
CDR3nt: TGCAGTGCTAGAGATAGCACAGCCGGGGGCTACACCTTC; CDR3aa: CSARDSTAGGYTF; v_gene: TRBV20-1; d_gene: NA; j_gene: TRBJ1-2; abundance: many
CDR3nt: TGTGCCAGCAACAAGGAGCAAGAGACCCAGTACTTC; CDR3aa: CASNKEQETQYF; v_gene: TRBV2; d_gene: NA; j_gene: TRBJ2-5; abundance: many
CDR3nt: TGCAGTGCTAGAGATGGGACTAGCGGGACCACCTACGAGCAGTACTTC; CDR3aa: CSARDGTSGTTYEQYF; v_gene: TRBV20-1; d_gene: TRBD2; j_gene: TRBJ2-7; abundance: once
CDR3nt: TGTGCCAGCAGCCCAGGGAGGGGCCTAGCGGCGCGAAGCTCCTACGAGCAGTACTTC; CDR3aa: CASSPGRGLAARSSYEQYF; v_gene: TRBV7-8; d_gene: TRBD2; j_gene: TRBJ2-7; abundance: many
CDR3nt: TGTGCCAGCAGCTCCAGGGAGAGGGAGGAAGCTTTCTTT; CDR3aa: CASSSREREEAFF; v_gene: TRBV11-2; d_gene: NA; j_gene: TRBJ1-1; abundance: NA
CDR3nt: TGCGCGACACAAACGGGGGGGAACACCGGGGAGCTGTTTTTT; CDR3aa: CATQTGGNTGELFF; v_gene: TRBV29-1; d_gene: TRBD2; j_gene: TRBJ2-2; abundance: few
CDR3nt: TGTGCCAGCAGCTCTGAACGGGACCACCTCTACGAGCAGTACTTC; CDR3aa: CASSSERDHLYEQYF; v_gene: TRBV4-2; d_gene: NA; j_gene: TRBJ2-7; abundance: NA
CDR3nt: TGTGCCAGCAGCGGGGGACTAAGTCGGGAGCAGTACTTC; CDR3aa: CASSGGLSREQYF; v_gene: TRBV9; d_gene: TRBD2; j_gene: TRBJ2-7; abundance: many
CDR3nt: TGCAGCGTTGAAAGGCAGCTGAACACTGAAGCTTTCTTT; CDR3aa: CSVERQLNTEAFF; v_gene: TRBV29-1; d_gene: NA; j_gene: TRBJ1-1; abundance: few
CDR3nt: TGCGCCAGCAGCCACCTCGAACCGGGACAGGGGGACGAGCAGTACTTC; CDR3aa: CASSHLEPGQGDEQYF; v_gene: TRBV5-1; d_gene: TRBD1; j_gene: TRBJ2-7; abundance: many